Each of the 23 T cell receptor beta chains below was sequenced from the same sample in a study of cytomegalovirus exposure and HLA in healthy donors. With 60 Vbeta and 13 Jbeta primers, the PCR was carried out. Method: immunoSEQ multiplex PCR; TCRdb's copy keeps in-frame clones and lacks some. The ten most abundant clones cover 3% to 4% of a sample with some 89,000 clones. The specimen was PBMCs. The receptors here all came from a woman aged 25 to 39 in good health and CMV-seronegative.

As for this clone: The sample contains more than one DNA sequence encoding this CDR3. This chain uses TRBV28 with TRBJ2-3, with 7 bases matching TRBD2. Unmatched junction bases numbered 0, after V lost 2 bases and J lost 4 bases. Germline CDR1 is MDHEN and CDR2 is SYDVKM. CDR3 length: 13 amino acids. CDR3 amino acids: CASSLGGADTQYF. The CDR3 bases are TGTGCCAGCAGTTTAGGGGGGGCAGATACGCAGTATTTT.

The chain carries TRBV5-1 and TRBJ2-1; TRBD2 matches 7 bases. Germline V gene sequence: CDR1 SGHRS, CDR2 YFSETQ. With V trimmed by 4 bases and J by 4 bases, 11 bases remained unmatched. The CDR3 totals 16 residues. DNA for the CDR3: TGCGCCAGCAGCCAAAGACCTAGCGGACTTTACAATGAGCAGTTCTTC. Its translation: CASSQRPSGLYNEQFF.

This chain links TRBV6-1 with TRBJ2-2; perhaps TRBD1 as D (6 bases). The CDR3 totals 13 residues. From germline, CDR1 is MNHNS and CDR2 SASEGT. V dropped 6 bases and J dropped 8 bases, with 13 bases sitting between them. CDR3 protein: CASREQGYGELFF. CDR3 DNA: TGTGCCAGCAGAGAACAGGGATATGGGGAGCTGTTTTTT.

The V gene is TRBV7-9, the J gene TRBJ1-3; D is uncertain. V shed 4 bases and J shed 0 bases, with 7 bases lying between them. This CDR3 region has 14 residues. Germline V lookup: CDR1 SEHNR, CDR2 FQNEAQ (reference sequence). The CDR3 loop is CASSYPGSGNTIYF. The CDR3 coding sequence is TGTGCCAGCAGCTACCCGGGCTCTGGAAACACCATATATTTT.

The chain couples TRBV9 to TRBJ2-1, with 9 bases lining up with TRBD1. J was trimmed by 4 bases and V by 4 bases; bases with no gene match: 6. There are 15 residues in the CDR3. The germline V gene has CDR1 SGDLS and CDR2 YYNGEE. The CDR3 spells CASSTPGQGYNEQFF. CDR3 bases: TGTGCCAGCAGCACACCGGGACAGGGATACAATGAGCAGTTCTTC.

The chain uses TRBV27 and TRBJ1-2, with D possibly being TRBD1 (6 bases). The CDR3 is 13 residues long. Germline-derived CDR1 and CDR2 are MNHEY and SMNVEV (reference sequence). V lost 2 bases, J lost 7 bases, and 11 bases lay in between. In DNA form, the CDR3 reads TGTGCCAGCAGTTTAATCGCAGGGGCTGGCTACACCTTC. This encodes CASSLIAGAGYTF.

The gene calls are TRBV6-4 and TRBJ2-1; 15 nucleotides align to TRBD2. The CDR3 consists of 16 residues. Trimming removed 5 bases from V and 6 bases from J; junction bases left unmatched: 5. Per the germline V gene, CDR1 is MRHNA and CDR2 is SNTAGT. The CDR3 region is CASSYGLAGGLNEQFF. CDR3 nucleotides: TGTGCCAGCAGTTATGGACTAGCGGGAGGGCTCAATGAGCAGTTCTTC.

The CDR3 spells CASSIVAGGPLNEQFF. CDR3 sequence (DNA): TGTGCCAGTAGTATCGTAGCGGGGGGGCCCCTCAATGAGCAGTTCTTC. The rearrangement links TRBV19 to TRBJ2-1; 11 positions agree with TRBD2. The germline V gene has CDR1 LNHDA and CDR2 SQIVND (reference sequence). Trimming cost V 3 bases and J 6 bases; bases outside gene matches: 7. CDR3 length: 16 amino acids.

This chain uses TRBV7-6 with TRBJ1-1; 7 nucleotides match TRBD1. J lost 4 bases, V lost 4 bases, and 3 bases had no gene match. The CDR3 contains 13 residues. Germline lookup yields CDR1 SGHVS and CDR2 FNYEAQ. The CDR3 nucleotides read TGTGCCAGCAGCTCCGGGGACAGCACTGAAGCTTTCTTT. This encodes CASSSGDSTEAFF.

V is TRBV11-2 and J is TRBJ1-1, with a tentative D call TRBD1 (5 bases). V shed 5 bases and J shed 4 bases, with 11 bases lying between them. Looked up from germline, CDR1 is SGHAT and CDR2 is FQNNGV. This CDR3 has 13 amino acids. CDR3 amino acids: CASSAGFGTEAFF. For the CDR3, the DNA is TGTGCCAGCAGCGCAGGGTTTGGCACTGAAGCTTTCTTT.

The J gene is TRBJ2-4, the V gene TRBV6-1, with a possible D match to TRBD1 (6 bases). V lost 9 bases and J 3 bases, leaving 12 bases between the germline ends. Looked up from germline, CDR1 is MNHNS and CDR2 is SASEGT. This CDR3 is 13 amino acids long. CDR3 DNA sequence: TGTGCCAGTCAAGACAGGAACAAAAACATTCAGTACTTC. Translating it yields CASQDRNKNIQYF.

The J gene is TRBJ2-5, the V gene TRBV27; 9 nucleotides line up with TRBD1. The CDR3 has 15 amino acids. CDR1 and CDR2 (germline): MNHEY, SMNVEV (reference sequence). The V segment lost 5 bases and the J segment 5 bases; nucleotides outside the gene matches: 9. The CDR3 loop reads CASSRLRDRVETQYF. The CDR3 nucleotides are TGTGCCAGCAGTAGACTCCGGGACAGGGTTGAGACCCAGTACTTC.

Of note for this clone: Other DNA sequences in the same sample also yield this CDR3. The V gene is TRBV4-2, the J gene TRBJ1-1; maybe TRBD1 (6 bases). The CDR3 consists of 14 residues. Germline CDR1 reads LGHNA; CDR2 reads YNFKEQ. Trimming removed 3 bases at V and 1 base at J, with 9 bases between. CDR3 amino acids: CASSHLDRNTEAFF. Written as DNA, the CDR3 is TGTGCCAGCAGCCATTTGGACAGGAACACTGAAGCTTTCTTT.

As to this clone: One end of the junction is discordant with germline, which a read error may explain. CDR3 loop: CARNLGQDNPGSEVF. CDR3 nucleotide sequence: TGTGCCAGAAATCTGGGACAAGATAATCCAGGTTCAGAGGTCTTC. This rearrangement joins TRBV5-3 to TRBJ2-1; D may be TRBD1 (6 bases). TRBV5-3 is treated as an ORF (open reading frame) with a function not yet certain. The CDR3 has 15 residues.

With respect to this clone: An end of the junction does not agree with germline; a read error may underlie this. The V and J genes are TRBV7-7 and TRBJ2-3; 8 nucleotides agree with TRBD2. The V gene's germline CDR1 is SSHAT and CDR2 FNYEAQ (reference sequence). The CDR3 is made up of 15 amino acids. The CDR3 here is CASSAGLGGRDTQYF. The CDR3 nucleotides read TGTGCTAGCAGCGCGGGACTAGGGGGTAGAGATACGCAGTATTTT.

The chain links TRBV15 to TRBJ2-5; possibly TRBD1 for D (6 bases). Germline V gene lookup returns CDR1 LNHNV and CDR2 YYDKDF (reference sequence). Trimming shortened V by 0 bases and J by 11 bases, and 25 bases separated the two germline ends. This CDR3 contains 17 residues. CDR3 DNA: TGTGCCACCAGCAGAGATCTCCATTTCCAGGGGAAATTGGGGCAGTACTTC. It encodes CATSRDLHFQGKLGQYF.

V usage is TRBV18 and J usage is TRBJ2-2; TRBD1 matches 9 bases. The CDR3 consists of 17 residues. V dropped 0 bases and J dropped 5; count of bases not matched to a gene: 7. The V gene's germline CDR1 is KGHSH and CDR2 LQKENI. The CDR3 region has the DNA TGTGCCAGCTCACCACCCTCCGGGACAGGGCCGACCGGGGAGCTGTTTTTT. This translates into CASSPPSGTGPTGELFF.

This sequence joins TRBV30 and TRBJ1-3; TRBD1 might be the D (5 bases). V lost 5 bases and J 2 bases, leaving 13 bases between the germline ends. The CDR3 has 14 amino acids. The germline V gene has CDR1 GTSNPN and CDR2 SVGIG (reference sequence). The chain's CDR3 is CAWARWGPGNTIYF. The CDR3 DNA is TGTGCCTGGGCGAGGTGGGGCCCTGGAAACACCATATATTTT.

J is TRBJ1-1 and V is TRBV6-5; D is ambiguous. Trimming stripped 0 bases from V and 6 bases from J, with 8 bases between. Germline CDR1 is MNHEY and CDR2 is SVGAGI. The CDR3 totals 13 residues. In nucleotides, the CDR3 is TGTGCCAGCAGTTACTCGAGTTTGGCTGAAGCTTTCTTT. This gives the protein CASSYSSLAEAFF.

This chain uses TRBV19 with TRBJ1-5; a possible D gene is TRBD1 (5 bases). Germline-derived CDR1 and CDR2 are LNHDA and SQIVND (reference sequence). There are 17 residues in the CDR3. V dropped 2 bases and J dropped 0 bases, with 14 bases sitting between them. CDR3 protein: CASSINAYRISNQPQHF. The CDR3 DNA reads TGTGCCAGTAGTATAAACGCGTACAGGATTAGCAATCAGCCCCAGCATTTT.

The rearrangement joins TRBV19 to TRBJ1-5; TRBD1 agrees at 7 bases. Losses at the gene ends were 7 bases for V and 1 base for J; bases not matched to a gene: 7. The CDR3 covers 15 residues. Germline V lookup: CDR1 LNHDA, CDR2 SQIVND (reference sequence). The CDR3, as DNA: TGTGCCAGTACACAGACAGGGCGGAGCAATCAGCCCCAGCATTTT. Amino acids: CASTQTGRSNQPQHF.

The chain employs TRBV5-4 and TRBJ2-2; TRBD1 matches 9 bases. The CDR3 extends over 16 amino acids. Germline V gene lookup returns CDR1 SGHNT and CDR2 YYREEE (reference sequence). With V trimmed by 0 bases and J by 6 bases, 6 bases remained unmatched. As DNA, the CDR3 is TGTGCCAGCAGCTTGGCAATGACAGGGGGGGCCGGGGAGCTGTTTTTT. Translating it yields CASSLAMTGGAGELFF.

V and J are TRBV30 and TRBJ2-7, with 12 bases matching TRBD2. V lost 2 bases to trimming and J lost 7 bases; unmatched junction nucleotides: 9. The CDR3 consists of 15 residues. The germline gives CDR1 GTSNPN, CDR2 SVGIG (reference sequence). The DNA of the CDR3 is TGTGCCTGGAGTTGGTCTAGCGGGGGGGCAGGGGAGCAGTACTTC. This gives the protein CAWSWSSGGAGEQYF.